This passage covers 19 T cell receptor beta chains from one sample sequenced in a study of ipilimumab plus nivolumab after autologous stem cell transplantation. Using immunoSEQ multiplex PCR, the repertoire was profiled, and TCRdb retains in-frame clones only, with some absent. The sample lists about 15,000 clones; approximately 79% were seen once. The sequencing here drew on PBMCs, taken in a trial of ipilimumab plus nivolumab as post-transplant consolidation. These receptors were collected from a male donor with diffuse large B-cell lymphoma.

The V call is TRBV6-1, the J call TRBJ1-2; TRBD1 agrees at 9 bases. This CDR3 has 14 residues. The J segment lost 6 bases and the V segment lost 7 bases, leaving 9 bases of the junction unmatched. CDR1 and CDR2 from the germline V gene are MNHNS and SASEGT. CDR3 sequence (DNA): TGTGCCAGCATTTGGGGACAGGGTTCCAATGGCTACACCTTC. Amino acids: CASIWGQGSNGYTF.

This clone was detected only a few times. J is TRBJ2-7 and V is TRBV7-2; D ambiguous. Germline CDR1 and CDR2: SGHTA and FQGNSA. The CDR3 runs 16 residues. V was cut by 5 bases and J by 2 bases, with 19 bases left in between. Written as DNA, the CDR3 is TGTGCCAGCAGCCGAAATGGCGTCGCTAGACCCTACGAGCAGTACTTC. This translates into CASSRNGVARPYEQYF.

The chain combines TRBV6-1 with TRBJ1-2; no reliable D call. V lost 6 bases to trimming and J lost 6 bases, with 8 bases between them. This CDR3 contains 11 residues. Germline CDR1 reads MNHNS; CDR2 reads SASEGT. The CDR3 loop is CASSHGDGYTF. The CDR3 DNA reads TGTGCCAGCAGCCACGGGGATGGCTACACCTTC.

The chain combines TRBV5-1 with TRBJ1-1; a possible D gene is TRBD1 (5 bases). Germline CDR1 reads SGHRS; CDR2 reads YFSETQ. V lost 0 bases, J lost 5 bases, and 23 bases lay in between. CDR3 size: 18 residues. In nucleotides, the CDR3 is TGCGCCAGCAGCTTGGGATCTTACGGAGGGACCGGGCGAACTGAAGCTTTCTTT. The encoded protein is CASSLGSYGGTGRTEAFF.

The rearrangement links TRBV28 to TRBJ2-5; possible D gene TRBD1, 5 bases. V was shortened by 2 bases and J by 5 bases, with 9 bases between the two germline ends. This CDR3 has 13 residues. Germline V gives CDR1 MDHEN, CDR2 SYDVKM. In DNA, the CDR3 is TGTGCCAGCAGTTTAAGGGGTTCGGAGACCCAGTACTTC. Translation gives CASSLRGSETQYF.

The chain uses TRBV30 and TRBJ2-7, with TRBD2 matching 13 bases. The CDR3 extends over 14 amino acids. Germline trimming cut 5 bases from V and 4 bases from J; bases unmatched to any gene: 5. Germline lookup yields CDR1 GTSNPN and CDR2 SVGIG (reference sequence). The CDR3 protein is CAWGLAGVKYEQYF. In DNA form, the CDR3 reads TGTGCCTGGGGACTAGCGGGAGTTAAATACGAGCAGTACTTC.

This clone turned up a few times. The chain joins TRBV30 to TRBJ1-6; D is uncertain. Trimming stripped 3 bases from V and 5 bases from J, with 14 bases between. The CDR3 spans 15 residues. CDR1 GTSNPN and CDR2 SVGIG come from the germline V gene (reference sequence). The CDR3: CAWRSVYGNNSPLHF. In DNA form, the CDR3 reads TGTGCCTGGAGATCGGTGTACGGGAATAATTCACCCCTCCACTTT.

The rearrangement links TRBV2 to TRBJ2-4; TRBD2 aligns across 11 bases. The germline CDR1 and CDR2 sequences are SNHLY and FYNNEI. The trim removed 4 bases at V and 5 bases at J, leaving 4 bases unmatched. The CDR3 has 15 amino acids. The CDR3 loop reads CASSGKTSGENIQYF. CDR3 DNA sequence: TGTGCCAGCAGTGGTAAGACTAGCGGGGAAAACATTCAGTACTTC.

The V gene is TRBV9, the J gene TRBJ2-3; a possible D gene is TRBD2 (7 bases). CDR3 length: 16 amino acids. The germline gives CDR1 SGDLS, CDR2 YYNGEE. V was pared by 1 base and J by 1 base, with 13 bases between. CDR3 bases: TGTGCCAGCAGCGTAAGAGGGGGGGTCGGCACAGATACGCAGTATTTT. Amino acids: CASSVRGGVGTDTQYF.

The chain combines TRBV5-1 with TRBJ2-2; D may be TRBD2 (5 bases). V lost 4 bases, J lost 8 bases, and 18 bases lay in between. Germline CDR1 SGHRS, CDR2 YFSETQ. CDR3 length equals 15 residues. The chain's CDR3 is CASSPQVRTGGELFF. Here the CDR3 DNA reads TGCGCCAGCAGCCCCCAGGTCCGGACTGGGGGGGAGCTGTTTTTT.

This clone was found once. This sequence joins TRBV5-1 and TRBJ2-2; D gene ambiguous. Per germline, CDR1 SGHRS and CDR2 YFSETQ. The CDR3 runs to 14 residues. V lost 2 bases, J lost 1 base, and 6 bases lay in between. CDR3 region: CASSFSGNTGELFF. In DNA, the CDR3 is TGCGCCAGCAGCTTCTCAGGGAACACCGGGGAGCTGTTTTTT.

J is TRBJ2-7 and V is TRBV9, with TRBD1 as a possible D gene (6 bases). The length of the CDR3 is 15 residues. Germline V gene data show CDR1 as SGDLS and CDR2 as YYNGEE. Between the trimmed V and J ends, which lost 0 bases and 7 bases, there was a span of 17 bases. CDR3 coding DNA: TGTGCCAGCAGCGTAGATGCTCAGGGGTCGGGGGAGCAGTACTTC. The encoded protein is CASSVDAQGSGEQYF.

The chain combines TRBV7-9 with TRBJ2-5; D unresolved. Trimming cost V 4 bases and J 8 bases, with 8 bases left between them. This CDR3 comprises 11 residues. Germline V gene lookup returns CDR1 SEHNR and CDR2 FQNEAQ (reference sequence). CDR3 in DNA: TGTGCCAGCAGCTCCGGCGGTACCCAGTACTTC. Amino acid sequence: CASSSGGTQYF.

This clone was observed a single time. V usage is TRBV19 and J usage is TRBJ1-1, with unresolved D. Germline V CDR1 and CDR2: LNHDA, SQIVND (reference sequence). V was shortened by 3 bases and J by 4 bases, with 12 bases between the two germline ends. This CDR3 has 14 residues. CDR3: CASSMGGLGTEAFF. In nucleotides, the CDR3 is TGTGCCAGTAGTATGGGTGGACTGGGCACTGAAGCTTTCTTT.

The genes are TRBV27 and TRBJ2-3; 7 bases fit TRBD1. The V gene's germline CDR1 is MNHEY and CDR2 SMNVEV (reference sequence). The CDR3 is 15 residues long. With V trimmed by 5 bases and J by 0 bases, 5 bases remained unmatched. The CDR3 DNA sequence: TGTGCCAGCAGTATACAGGGGTTTAGCACAGATACGCAGTATTTT. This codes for CASSIQGFSTDTQYF.

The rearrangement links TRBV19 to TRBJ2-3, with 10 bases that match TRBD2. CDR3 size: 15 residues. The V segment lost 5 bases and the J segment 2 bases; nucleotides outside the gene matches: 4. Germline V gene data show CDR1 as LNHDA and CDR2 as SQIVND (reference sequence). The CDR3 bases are TGTGCCAGTAGTTCTAGCGGGAGTCACACAGATACGCAGTATTTT. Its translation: CASSSSGSHTDTQYF.

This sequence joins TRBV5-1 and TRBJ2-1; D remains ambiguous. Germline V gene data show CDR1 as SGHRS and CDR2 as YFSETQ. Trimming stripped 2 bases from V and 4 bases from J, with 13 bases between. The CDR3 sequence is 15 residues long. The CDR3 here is CASSLGQDPYNEQFF. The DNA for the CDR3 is TGCGCCAGCAGCTTAGGGCAGGACCCTTACAATGAGCAGTTCTTC.

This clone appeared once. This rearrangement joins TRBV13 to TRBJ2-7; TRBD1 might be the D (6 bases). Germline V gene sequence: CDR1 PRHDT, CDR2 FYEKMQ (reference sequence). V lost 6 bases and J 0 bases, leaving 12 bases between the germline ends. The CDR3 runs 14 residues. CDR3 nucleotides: TGTGCCAGCAGACTTACAGGGATCTCCTACGAGCAGTACTTC. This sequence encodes CASRLTGISYEQYF.

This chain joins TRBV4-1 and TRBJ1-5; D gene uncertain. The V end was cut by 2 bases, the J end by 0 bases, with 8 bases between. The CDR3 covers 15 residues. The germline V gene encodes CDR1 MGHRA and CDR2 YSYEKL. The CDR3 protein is CASSQQQNSNQPQHF. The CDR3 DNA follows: TGCGCCAGCAGCCAACAGCAAAATAGCAATCAGCCCCAGCATTTT.